The T cell receptor beta chain described here comes from a study of cytomegalovirus exposure and HLA in healthy donors. V was trimmed by 2 bases and J by 2 bases, leaving 14 bases between them. The germline V gene encodes CDR1 MNHNS and CDR2 SASEGT. The CDR3 totals 16 residues. The donors belonged to the roughly 120-subject validation cohort, separate from the roughly 700-subject first cohort. Regarding the study as a whole: There were three CMV-associated chains whose specificity for CMV antigens was confirmed in vitro. Associated with cytomegalovirus, according to the listing, were 150 to 200 TCR beta chains. The tendency of first-cohort TCR clusters to co-occur in the 110 or so validation repertoires emerged from a later analysis.

Libraries were prepared by immunoSEQ multiplex PCR; TCRdb keeps only in-frame clonotypes and omits some of them. The data contain tens of thousands of clones, more than 85% of them seen just once; the ten biggest clones take up about 5.2%. A note on this clone: The antigen remains unidentified.

Specimen: PBMCs. The V gene is TRBV6-1, the J gene TRBJ2-3; tentative D call: TRBD2 (6 bases). The clonotype originates from a man between 18 and 35 years old in good health and CMV-seropositive. The CDR3 DNA is TGTGCCAGCAGTGAATTTTTGGAGGGATCCACAGATACGCAGTATTTT. Its translation is CASSEFLEGSTDTQYF.